Detailed here is one T cell receptor beta chain. Its antigen is not known. This CDR3 contains 13 residues. Germline lookup yields CDR1 MNHEY and CDR2 SVGAGI. V dropped 5 bases and J dropped 4 bases, with 12 bases sitting between them. This entry is derived from a study of T-cell memory formation after mild COVID-19. Findings of the study overall: Detection of some responders pre-infection suggested pre-existing cross-reactive memory T cells participated. There was a balanced CD4/CD8 profile in clones contracting day 15 to 85, and later expanders leaned CD4+. Contracting CD8+ clones were enriched in EMRA, CD4+ mainly in CM and EM.

UMIs and sample barcodes were carried by the TCR alpha and TCR beta cDNA libraries that 5'RACE produced using constant-segment primers. TCRdb redid the calling of the 5' RACE reads with MiXCR, one entry per CDR3 protein. Here the sample spans around 180,000 distinct CDR3 sequences, about a sixth being singletons. The TCR sequence derives from an adult woman who had mild COVID-19 (a few samples of this study predate the infection). Cell type and time point are not known. This chain uses TRBV6-5 with TRBJ2-7, with D possibly TRBD1 on 6 matching bases. The sample was PBMCs or a T cell subset sorted from them (not recorded which). CDR3 nucleotide sequence: TGTGCCAGCAGTGATAACACAGGGTACGAGCAGTACTTC. It translates to CASSDNTGYEQYF.